Each of the 16 T cell receptor beta chains below was sequenced from the same sample in a study of metastatic and nonmetastatic thyroid tumors. TCRdb re-called the PCR reads with MiXCR. The sample consists of 20,000 to 25,000 clones, roughly a sixth of them appearing once. Every patient was untreated before thyroid surgery. Sequenced input: blood. These receptors came from a female donor with papillary thyroid cancer or a benign thyroid nodule (not recorded which). Some clones in this sample may be carry-over from other donors' samples.

The V and J genes are TRBV5-1 and TRBJ1-2; 9 bases fit TRBD1. V lost 0 bases, J lost 10 bases, and 7 bases stayed unmatched. The CDR3 runs 14 residues. CDR1 is SGHRS and CDR2 is YFSETQ in the germline V gene. The CDR3 DNA reads TGCGCCAGCAGCTTGGGACAGGGGGGAATCGACTACACCTTC. Its translation: CASSLGQGGIDYTF.

This chain links TRBV20-1 with TRBJ1-2; D not certain. Trimming took off 8 bases at V and 6 bases at J, with 16 bases between the two ends. The CDR3 spans 12 residues. The germline V gene has CDR1 DFQATT and CDR2 SNEGSKA (reference sequence). The CDR3 region is CSPSGMGNGYTF. CDR3 DNA: TGCAGTCCCTCCGGTATGGGGAATGGCTACACCTTC.

Many counts were recorded for this clone. The chain joins TRBV20-1 to TRBJ2-2; D not certain. This CDR3 is 14 amino acids long. Trimming cost V 8 bases and J 0 bases, with 13 bases left between them. Germline CDR1 and CDR2: DFQATT and SNEGSKA (reference sequence). The CDR3 reads CSTTTPPNTGELFF. CDR3 DNA: TGCAGTACCACGACTCCACCGAACACCGGGGAGCTGTTTTTT.

In this sample, this clone turned up many times. The chain links TRBV20-1 to TRBJ2-7, with 8 bases matching TRBD2. V lost 6 bases to trimming and J lost 8 bases; unmatched junction nucleotides: 15. The CDR3 runs 14 residues. Germline CDR1 and CDR2: DFQATT and SNEGSKA (reference sequence). Written as DNA, the CDR3 is TGCAGTGCATTACGAGGAAGCGGGAGTACTCAGCAGTACTTC. Translation gives CSALRGSGSTQQYF.

This clone was detected ten times or more. V and J are TRBV2 and TRBJ2-1, with TRBD2 matching 8 bases. The CDR3 loop spans 13 amino acids. Germline CDR1 reads SNHLY; CDR2 reads FYNNEI. CDR3 coding DNA: TGTGCTACAAGCGGGAGCTCCTACAATGAGCAGTTCTTC. It encodes CATSGSSYNEQFF. Drawing the rest from reference TRBV2 and TRBJ2-1, the complete variable domain is EPEVTQTPSHQVTQMGQEVILRCVPISNHLYFYWYRQILGQKVEFLVSFYNNEISEKSEIFDDQFSVERPDGSNFTLKIRSTKLEDSAMYFCATSGSSYNEQFFGPGTRLTVL.

Many counts were recorded for this clone. This chain joins TRBV12-3 or TRBV12-4 and TRBJ2-1; D not certain. The CDR3 runs to 15 residues. Trimming removed 3 bases from V and 2 bases from J, with 11 bases in between. CDR3 amino acids: CASSLGSGAYNEQFF. DNA for the CDR3: TGTGCCAGCAGTTTGGGTTCTGGTGCCTACAATGAGCAGTTCTTC.

The table lists this clone with many counts. CDR3 in amino acids: CASSETGPLYEQYF. The CDR3 DNA sequence: TGTGCCAGCAGCGAAACGGGACCCCTCTACGAGCAGTACTTC. V usage is TRBV7-6 and J usage is TRBJ2-7; D assignment may be TRBD1 or TRBD2 (5 bases each). Germline-derived CDR1 and CDR2 are SGHVS and FNYEAQ. The length of the CDR3 is 14 residues. The V gene lost 5 bases and the J gene lost 3 bases, with 14 bases spanning the gap.

This clone was detected ten times or more. The CDR3 DNA is TGTGCCAGCAGTTACAAGGGTAGCGGCAATCAGCCCCAGCATTTT. Its translation: CASSYKGSGNQPQHF. V is TRBV6-6 and J is TRBJ1-5; D not resolved. The CDR3 is made up of 15 amino acids. Trimming shortened V by 2 bases and J by 2 bases, and 10 bases separated the two germline ends. Germline values: CDR1 MNHNY, CDR2 SVGAGI (reference sequence).

This clone was found many times. The CDR3 region has the DNA TGTGCCAGCAGCGGGGGCCCCGGGACTAGCGGGAGAGCTGATACGCAGTATTTT. Its translation is CASSGGPGTSGRADTQYF. The V gene is TRBV9, the J gene TRBJ2-3; 14 bases are shared with TRBD2. The CDR3 is 18 amino acids. V lost 3 bases, J lost 6 bases, and 12 bases stayed unmatched. Germline V gene sequence: CDR1 SGDLS, CDR2 YYNGEE.

The chain employs TRBV11-2 and TRBJ1-3, with no clear D. Germline V CDR1 and CDR2: SGHAT, FQNNGV. The CDR3 consists of 16 residues. V was cut by 2 bases and J by 0 bases, with 11 bases left in between. CDR3 sequence reads: CASSLRSGSSGNTIYF. CDR3 DNA sequence: TGTGCCAGCAGCTTACGATCAGGATCCTCTGGAAACACCATATATTTT.

Concerning this clone itself: The CDR3 ends on some other residue instead of the conserved phenylalanine or tryptophan, so this is likely a read error. The rearrangement uses TRBV20-1 and TRBJ2-5; D gene ambiguous. Germline V lookup: CDR1 DFQATT, CDR2 SNEGSKA (reference sequence). This CDR3 has 14 amino acids. V was trimmed by 0 bases and J by 11 bases, leaving 19 bases between them. This CDR3 is CSARDPTVGTTQYL. CDR3 bases: TGCAGTGCTAGAGATCCTACTGTCGGTACGACTCAGTACTTA.

This clone was recorded at least ten times. This chain joins TRBV6-2 or TRBV6-3 and TRBJ2-1; 7 positions match TRBD2. Germline-derived CDR1 and CDR2 are MNHEY and SVGEGT. The CDR3 covers 16 residues. With 2 bases clipped from V and 8 bases from J, the junction kept 12 bases outside the gene matches. The CDR3: CASSYPGGAGIDEQFF. The CDR3 DNA sequence: TGTGCCAGCAGTTACCCCGGGGGAGCGGGAATCGATGAGCAGTTCTTC.

V usage is TRBV20-1 and J usage is TRBJ2-7; D uncertain. The CDR3 contains 12 residues. Germline V CDR1 and CDR2: DFQATT, SNEGSKA (reference sequence). Trimming cost V 3 bases and J 5 bases, with 11 bases left between them. For the CDR3, the DNA is TGCAGTGCTAGCTTCACATGGGACGAGCAGTACTTC. It yields the protein CSASFTWDEQYF.

This clone has a count of ten or more. The CDR3 DNA is TGCAGTGCTAGAGGAGGAGGGTATGAAAAACTGTTTTTT. Translation: CSARGGGYEKLFF. The rearrangement links TRBV20-1 to TRBJ1-4; no clear D gene. The V end was cut by 1 base, the J end by 6 bases, with 9 bases between. Germline V lookup: CDR1 DFQATT, CDR2 SNEGSKA (reference sequence). CDR3 length: 13 amino acids.

This clone was seen repeatedly, ten times or more. This chain links TRBV20-1 with TRBJ2-3; 7 positions agree with TRBD2. Germline V gives CDR1 DFQATT, CDR2 SNEGSKA (reference sequence). Germline trimming cut 3 bases from V and 0 bases from J; bases unmatched to any gene: 3. The CDR3 has 14 residues. The CDR3 DNA follows: TGCAGTGCTAGGGGTAGCGGGAGCACAGATACGCAGTATTTT. It yields the protein CSARGSGSTDTQYF.

The sample holds many counts of this clone. V and J are TRBV6-1 and TRBJ2-5, with 8 nucleotides matching TRBD1. V dropped 5 bases and J dropped 5; count of bases not matched to a gene: 10. This CDR3 has 15 amino acids. Germline V CDR1 and CDR2: MNHNS, SASEGT. For the CDR3, the DNA is TGTGCCAGCAGTTTAGGACAGGGAGTCTCCGAGACCCAGTACTTC. Translated, it gives CASSLGQGVSETQYF.